The 18 T cell receptor beta chains presented below share a single source sample, sequenced in a study of shared clonotypes between healthy human individuals. Selected positively for CCR7 and CD45RO-negative, naive CD8 cells excluded terminally differentiated effector memory CD45RA+ cells. Clones were sequenced by immunoSEQ multiplex PCR, and TCRdb holds only the in-frame ones, with some missing. There are about 1,900,000 clones in the sample; less than 95% occur only once, and under 1.5% lies in the top ten. Source material: naive CD8+ T cells sorted from blood. These receptors were collected from a man aged 18-30 years in good health.

The chain links TRBV5-6 to TRBJ1-2, with D unresolved. CDR1 and CDR2 (germline): SGHDT, YYEEEE. The CDR3 runs 16 residues. The V end was cut by 2 bases, the J end by 4 bases, with 18 bases between. CDR3 protein: CASSFEGIEAAYGYTF. CDR3 bases: TGTGCCAGCAGCTTTGAGGGTATAGAGGCGGCCTATGGCTACACCTTC.

The rearrangement uses TRBV10-2 and TRBJ1-2; D unresolved. The V end lost 3 bases, the J end lost 4 bases, and 15 bases lay between the germline ends. Per the germline V gene, CDR1 is WSHSY and CDR2 is SAAADI. The CDR3 is made up of 15 amino acids. CDR3 coding DNA: TGCGCCAGCAGTGAATTTGGGGAGGGTCTCTATGGCTACACCTTC. This translates into CASSEFGEGLYGYTF.

V usage is TRBV7-8 and J usage is TRBJ2-1, with 11 bases aligning to TRBD1. The junction had 5 bases not matched to a gene; V was cut back by 4 bases and J by 0 bases. The CDR3 has 17 amino acids. Germline V lookup: CDR1 SGHVS, CDR2 FQNEAQ. CDR3 bases: TGTGCCAGCAGCTGGGGACAGGGGGTGAGCTCCTACAATGAGCAGTTCTTC. As protein: CASSWGQGVSSYNEQFF.

The CDR3 bases are TGTGCCAGCAGAGGAATACTAGCGGGGCGGGGGACCTTCACAGATACGCAGTATTTT. Encoded protein: CASRGILAGRGTFTDTQYF. The chain has TRBV28 and TRBJ2-3; 10 bases align to TRBD2. V lost 6 bases and J lost 2; bases outside the gene matches: 17. CDR1 and CDR2 from the germline V gene are MDHEN and SYDVKM. This CDR3 has 19 amino acids.

Notes on this clone: This CDR3 is also generated by other DNA sequences in the sample. The chain has TRBV27 and TRBJ2-7; 7 positions match TRBD1. The CDR3 totals 12 residues. After removal of 6 bases from V and 5 bases from J, the junction contained 4 bases not matched to a gene. The germline CDR1 and CDR2 sequences are MNHEY and SMNVEV (reference sequence). The CDR3 DNA follows: TGTGCCAGCAGGCGAGGGGGCCACGAGCAGTACTTC. It encodes CASRRGGHEQYF.

The chain employs TRBV6-1 and TRBJ2-2; weak D call: TRBD2 (7 bases). Trimming removed 2 bases at V and 9 bases at J, with 22 bases between. CDR1 and CDR2 from the germline V gene are MNHNS and SASEGT. This CDR3 contains 17 residues. The CDR3 protein is CASSEFSPWRGLWELFF. CDR3 nucleotides: TGTGCCAGCAGTGAATTCTCTCCCTGGCGGGGGCTTTGGGAGCTGTTTTTT.

The chain couples TRBV11-2 to TRBJ2-5, with a weak D call TRBD2 (6 bases). V was trimmed by 6 bases and J by 3 bases, leaving 11 bases between them. CDR3 size: 13 residues. CDR1 and CDR2 (germline): SGHAT, FQNNGV. The DNA for the CDR3 is TGTGCCAGCAGTCATTGGGGGGAAGAGACCCAGTACTTC. Protein: CASSHWGEETQYF.

The chain couples TRBV6-1 to TRBJ2-3; D possibly corresponds to TRBD2 (6 bases). Trimming left V 2 bases short and J 2 bases short, with 8 bases between. Germline-derived CDR1 and CDR2 are MNHNS and SASEGT. The CDR3 totals 14 residues. This CDR3 reads CASSERGFTDTQYF. Here the CDR3 DNA reads TGTGCCAGCAGTGAACGGGGGTTCACAGATACGCAGTATTTT.

This clone came up once. The chain links TRBV7-6 to TRBJ2-1; unclear D gene. Between the trimmed V and J ends, which lost 6 bases and 3 bases, there was a span of 12 bases. The CDR3 runs 14 residues. CDR1 and CDR2 from the germline V gene are SGHVS and FNYEAQ. DNA of the CDR3: TGTGCCAGCAGTCCAAGTAAAGGCTACAATGAGCAGTTCTTC. This sequence encodes CASSPSKGYNEQFF.

The V gene is TRBV29-1, the J gene TRBJ2-1; the D gene is possibly TRBD1 (6 bases). Germline V CDR1 and CDR2: SQVTM, ANQGSEA. V shed 1 base and J shed 9 bases, with 16 bases lying between them. This CDR3 is built from 14 residues. In DNA form, the CDR3 reads TGCAGCGTTGAAGCACTACAGGGTGTGGGTGAGCAGTTCTTC. Its translation is CSVEALQGVGEQFF.

This rearrangement joins TRBV6-1 to TRBJ1-6; 7 positions match TRBD1. J was trimmed by 2 bases and V by 2 bases; bases with no gene match: 6. CDR3 length: 17 amino acids. CDR1 MNHNS and CDR2 SASEGT come from the germline V gene. CDR3 DNA sequence: TGTGCCAGCAGTGAATTGGGCAGGGGGGCCTATAATTCACCCCTCCACTTT. This sequence encodes CASSELGRGAYNSPLHF.

This chain joins TRBV5-1 and TRBJ2-2; a weak D match, TRBD1 (5 bases). CDR3 length: 15 residues. The V and J ends lost 0 bases and 0 bases respectively, with 6 bases between them. In germline, CDR1 is SGHRS, CDR2 YFSETQ. The CDR3 coding sequence is TGCGCCAGCAGCTTGGCCAGGGCGAACACCGGGGAGCTGTTTTTT. Translating it yields CASSLARANTGELFF.

J is TRBJ1-2 and V is TRBV9, with 7 bases identical to TRBD1. The CDR3 runs 14 residues. After removal of 0 bases from V and 8 bases from J, the junction contained 7 bases not matched to a gene. Germline assignment: CDR1 SGDLS and CDR2 YYNGEE. CDR3 sequence reads: CASSVVPGGDGYTF. The DNA of the CDR3 is TGTGCCAGCAGCGTAGTCCCAGGGGGTGACGGCTACACCTTC.

The chain has TRBV28 and TRBJ2-6; 12 nucleotides line up with TRBD2. The CDR3 is made up of 20 amino acids. The germline gives CDR1 MDHEN, CDR2 SYDVKM. J gave up 4 bases and V 8 bases, and 18 bases lay outside the gene matches. The DNA of the CDR3 is TGTGCCAGCTCACTAGAGGGTGGACTAGCGGGGCCCCGGGGGGCCAACGTCCTGACTTTC. Translating it yields CASSLEGGLAGPRGANVLTF.

The chain employs TRBV5-1 and TRBJ1-2, with 7 bases fitting TRBD1. The germline CDR1 and CDR2 sequences are SGHRS and YFSETQ. The CDR3 runs to 14 residues. V lost 4 bases and J lost 3; bases outside the gene matches: 6. CDR3 sequence reads: CASSLSGTDYGYTF. The CDR3, as DNA: TGCGCCAGCAGCCTTTCCGGGACAGACTATGGCTACACCTTC. The full variable domain, its missing parts supplied by reference TRBV5-1 and TRBJ1-2, is KAGVTQTPRYLIKTRGQQVTLSCSPISGHRSVSWYQQTPGQGLQFLFEYFSETQRNKGNFPGRFSGRQFSNSRSEMNVSTLELGDSALYLCASSLSGTDYGYTFGSGTRLTVV.

About this clone itself: This sample includes further DNA sequences coding for the same CDR3. This sequence joins TRBV5-1 and TRBJ1-1, with TRBD1 matching over 8 bases. The junction had 4 bases not matched to a gene; V was cut back by 2 bases and J by 1 base. CDR1 is SGHRS, CDR2 YFSETQ, per germline. This CDR3 comprises 15 residues. This CDR3 reads CASSFGQGANTEAFF. CDR3 bases: TGCGCCAGCAGCTTCGGACAGGGAGCGAACACTGAAGCTTTCTTT.

The rearrangement joins TRBV2 to TRBJ2-7, with 10 nucleotides matching TRBD2. From germline, CDR1 is SNHLY and CDR2 FYNNEI. The CDR3 is 15 amino acids. V was clipped by 6 bases and J by 6 bases; unmatched bases: 11. Here the CDR3 reads CASRKLAGTPGEQYF. The DNA for the CDR3 is TGTGCCAGCAGAAAACTAGCGGGGACCCCGGGCGAGCAGTACTTC.

V usage is TRBV7-3 and J usage is TRBJ1-1; 7 bases align to TRBD1. The CDR3 is 14 amino acids. The germline gives CDR1 SGHTA, CDR2 FQGTGA. The ends lost 4 bases at V and 3 bases at J; junction bases unmatched: 5. In nucleotides, the CDR3 is TGTGCCAGCAGCTCGACAGGGATGTACACTGAAGCTTTCTTT. It translates to CASSSTGMYTEAFF.